Sequencing of this T cell receptor beta chain was carried out in a study of blood T cell repertoires in COVID-19. Germline V gives CDR1 SNHLY, CDR2 FYNNEI. The CDR3 sequence is 15 residues long. The junction had 7 bases not matched to a gene; V was cut back by 5 bases and J by 4 bases. Only in-frame clones appear in the TCRdb table, and some are missing; sequencing was by immunoSEQ multiplex PCR. Here the sample spans approximately 460,000 clones, about 88% being singletons. The chain carries TRBV2 and TRBJ1-1; 10 bases align to TRBD1. The origin of this receptor is a man between 18 and 29 years old with COVID-19, enrolled during active disease. Sequenced material: peripheral blood. CDR3 nucleotides: TGTGCCAGCAGTCCCGGGACAGGGGCGGGCACTGAAGCTTTCTTT. Its translation: CASSPGTGAGTEAFF. The whole variable domain, filled in from reference TRBV2 and TRBJ1-1, reads EPEVTQTPSHQVTQMGQEVILRCVPISNHLYFYWYRQILGQKVEFLVSFYNNEISEKSEIFDDQFSVERPDGSNFTLKIRSTKLEDSAMYFCASSPGTGAGTEAFFGQGTRLTVV.